The following is a T cell receptor beta chain sequence with its context. Its specificity is not known. An end of the junction differs from the germline gene, which may be a read error. This sample stems from a study of T cell responses to AZD1222 COVID-19 vaccine. Looking at the study overall: Pooled samples include second doses given at about 4 or 12 weeks.

CDR1 and CDR2 (germline): SGHRS, YFSETQ. This CDR3 comprises 13 residues. TCRdb's table, derived via immunoSEQ multiplex PCR, lists solely in-frame clones and lacks some. The table includes 90,000 to 130,000 clones, just over 85% detected once. Overall study results and limits: Donors, mostly white British, included more females; clonal diversity was possibly underestimated. Repertoire sampling occurred only after the peak T cell response. Spike-specific TCR breadth rose after two AZD1222 doses, and depth rose as well.

The TCR was taken from an adult in good health. This specimen consisted of peripheral blood, obtained on day 0 of AZD1222 vaccination. The V call is TRBV5-1, the J call TRBJ2-1; unclear D gene. CDR3 coding DNA: TGCGCCAGCAGCTTGGGGTCCTTCAATGAGCAGTTCTTC. This encodes CASSLGSFNEQFF.